The entry below gives a single TCR beta chain sequence along with its context. The same CDR3 also results from other DNA sequences found in this sample. Trimming removed 0 bases at V and 1 base at J, with 11 bases between. The CDR3 runs to 17 residues. CDR1 and CDR2 (germline): SGDLS, YYNGEE. Depth targeted 1 in 200,000 to 1 in 1 million T cells, averaging 10x coverage per clonotype. Assay used: immunoSEQ multiplex PCR; TCRdb lists only in-frame clones, some missing. This sample has 110,000 to 150,000 clones, with 76% found just once. The sample is drawn from a study of cytotoxic CD8 clonotypes in ibrutinib-treated CLL.

The sequence derives from a human donor with chronic lymphocytic leukemia. Sequenced material: PBMCs, taken after 24 months of ibrutinib treatment. This chain uses TRBV9 with TRBJ2-6; TRBD2 might be the D (5 bases). The CDR3 coding sequence is TGTGCCAGCAGCGTAGGGGCAGGACTGTCTGGGGCCAACGTCCTGACTTTC. Amino acids: CASSVGAGLSGANVLTF.